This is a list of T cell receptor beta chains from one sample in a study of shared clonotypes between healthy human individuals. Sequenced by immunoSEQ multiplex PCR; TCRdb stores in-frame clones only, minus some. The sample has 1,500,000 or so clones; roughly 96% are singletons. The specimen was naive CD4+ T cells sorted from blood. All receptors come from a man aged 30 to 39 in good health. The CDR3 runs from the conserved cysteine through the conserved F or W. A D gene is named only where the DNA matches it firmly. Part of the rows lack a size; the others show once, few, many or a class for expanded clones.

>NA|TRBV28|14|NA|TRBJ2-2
TGTGCCAGCAGTTGGGCAGGGAACACCGGGGAGCTGTTTTTT
CASSWAGNTGELFF
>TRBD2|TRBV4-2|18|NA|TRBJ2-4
TGTGCCAGCAGCCAAGATGGGAGGGGAGCACTAGCCAAAAACATTCAGTACTTC
CASSQDGRGALAKNIQYF
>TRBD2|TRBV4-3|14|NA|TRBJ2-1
TGCGCCGCGAGTTCCCGCGGGAGCACAGATGAGCAGTTCTTC
CAASSRGSTDEQFF
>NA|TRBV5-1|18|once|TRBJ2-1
TGCGCCAGCAGCTTGGATTCCAGGGTCGTAGGCCTCTACAATGAGCAGTTCTTC
CASSLDSRVVGLYNEQFF
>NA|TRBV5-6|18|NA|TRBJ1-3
TGTGCCAGCAGCTTGTTTTGGAGCCATGGGAGCTCTGGAAACACCATATATTTT
CASSLFWSHGSSGNTIYF
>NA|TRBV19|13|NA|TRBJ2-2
TGTGCCAGTGGGGCCGAGGGCGCCGGGGAGCTGTTTTTT
CASGAEGAGELFF
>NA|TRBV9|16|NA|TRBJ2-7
TGTGCCAGCAGCGTACCCCAGACAGGATGGCTCTACGAGCAGTACTTC
CASSVPQTGWLYEQYF
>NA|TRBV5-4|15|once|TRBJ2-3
TGTGCCAGCAGCTTGACGGGGTGGGGCACAGATACGCAGTATTTT
CASSLTGWGTDTQYF
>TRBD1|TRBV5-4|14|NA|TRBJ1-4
TGTGCCAGCAGCCTGGACAGGGGGGCTGAAAAACTGTTTTTT
CASSLDRGAEKLFF
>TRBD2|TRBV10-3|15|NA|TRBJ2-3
TGTGCCATCAGCGTCGCGGGAGGGGACACAGATACGCAGTATTTT
CAISVAGGDTDTQYF
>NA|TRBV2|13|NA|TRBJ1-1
TGTGCCAGCAATATCGCAACCGGCACTGAAGCTTTCTTT
CASNIATGTEAFF
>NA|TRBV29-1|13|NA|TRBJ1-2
TGCAGCGTTGAAGTAGCCGGTCACTATGGCTACACCTTC
CSVEVAGHYGYTF
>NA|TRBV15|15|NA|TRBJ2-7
TGTGCCACCAGCAGTCACGGTTTGACCGTCTACGAGCAGTACTTC
CATSSHGLTVYEQYF
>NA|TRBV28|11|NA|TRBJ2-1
TGTGCCAGCAGTTTCAATCTTGAGCAGTTCTTC
CASSFNLEQFF
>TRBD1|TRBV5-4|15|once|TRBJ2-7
TGTGCCAGCAGTAACGCCGGGACAGGGATCAACGAGCAGTACTTC
CASSNAGTGINEQYF
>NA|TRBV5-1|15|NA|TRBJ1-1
TGCGCCAGCAGCACCGCCGGGCAAACGAACACTGAAGCTTTCTTT
CASSTAGQTNTEAFF
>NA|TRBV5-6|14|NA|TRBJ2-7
TGTGCCAGCAGCTTACCTACAGGGTCCTACGAGCAGTACTTC
CASSLPTGSYEQYF
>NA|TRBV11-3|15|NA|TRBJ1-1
TGTGCCAGCAGCTCAGGACCTCAGCCGGAGACTGAAGCTTTCTTT
CASSSGPQPETEAFF
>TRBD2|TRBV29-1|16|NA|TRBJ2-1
TGCAGCGCCGCCGTTGGACTAGCGGGAGCATACAATGAGCAGTTCTTC
CSAAVGLAGAYNEQFF
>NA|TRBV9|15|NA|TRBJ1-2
TGTGCCAGCAGCGTAGCTACTAAAGCTAACTATGGCTACACCTTC
CASSVATKANYGYTF
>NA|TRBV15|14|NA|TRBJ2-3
TGTGCCACCAGCCTCGGGGGGCGGACAGATACGCAGTATTTT
CATSLGGRTDTQYF
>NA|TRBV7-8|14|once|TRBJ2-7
TGTGCCAGCAGCTTCCGGGACGGGGATTACGAGCAGTACTTC
CASSFRDGDYEQYF
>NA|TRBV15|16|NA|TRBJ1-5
TGTGCCACCAGCAGGGAAGCAGGGTATAGCAATCAGCCCCAGCATTTT
CATSREAGYSNQPQHF
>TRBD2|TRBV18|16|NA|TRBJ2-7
TGTGCCAGCTCAATTAGCGGGAGGGGGCGTCAATACGAGCAGTACTTC
CASSISGRGRQYEQYF
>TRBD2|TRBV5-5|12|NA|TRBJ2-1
TGTGCCAGCAGCTTATGGGGGGGTGAGCAGTTCTTC
CASSLWGGEQFF
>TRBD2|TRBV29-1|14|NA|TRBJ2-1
TGCAGCGTTGTGATGGCGGGAGTGATCAATGAGCAGTTCTTC
CSVVMAGVINEQFF
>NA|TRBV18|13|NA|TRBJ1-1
TGTGCCAGCTCACCGACGGTGAACACTGAAGCTTTCTTT
CASSPTVNTEAFF
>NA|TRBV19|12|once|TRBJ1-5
TGTGCCAGTAGTATAGGTATCAAGCCCCAGCATTTT
CASSIGIKPQHF
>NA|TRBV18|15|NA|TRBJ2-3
TGTGCCAGCTCACCACAAGAAGGTCCGCAGGGGCGCTGGTATTTT
CASSPQEGPQGRWYF
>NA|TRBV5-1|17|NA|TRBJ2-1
TGCGCCAGCAGCTGGGTTCCTTGGACGGTGACCTACAATGAGCAGTTCTTC
CASSWVPWTVTYNEQFF
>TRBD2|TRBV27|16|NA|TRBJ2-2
TGTGCCAGCAGCAACCTCGGACTAGCGGGGACCGGGGAGCTGTTTTTT
CASSNLGLAGTGELFF
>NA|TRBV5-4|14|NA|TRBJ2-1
TGTGCCAGCAGCTTGGTCGGGAGCTTTAATGAGCAGTTCTTC
CASSLVGSFNEQFF
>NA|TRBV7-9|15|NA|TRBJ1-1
TGTGCCAGCAGCTTAGCCACCGGGGGAGGCACTGAAGCTTTCTTT
CASSLATGGGTEAFF
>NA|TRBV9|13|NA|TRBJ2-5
TGTGCCAGCAGCGTAGGAAGGTCAGAGACCCAGTACTTC
CASSVGRSETQYF
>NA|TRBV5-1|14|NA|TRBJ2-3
TGCGCCAGCAGCTTGGCTGCGGGCACAGATACGCAGTATTTT
CASSLAAGTDTQYF
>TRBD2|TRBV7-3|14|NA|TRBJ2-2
TGTGCCACCCGAGCGGGAGCGAGCACCGGGGAGCTGTTTTTT
CATRAGASTGELFF
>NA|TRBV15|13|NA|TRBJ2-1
TGTGCCACCAGCAGGGGGACCTACAATGAGCAGTTCTTC
CATSRGTYNEQFF
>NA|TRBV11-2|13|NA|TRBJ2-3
TGTGCCAGCAGCCCCCCCGTCACAGATACGCAGTATTTT
CASSPPVTDTQYF
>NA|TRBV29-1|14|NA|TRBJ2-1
TGCAGCGTTGAGAGTCTTCTCGGGGTCATTGAGCAGTTCTTC
CSVESLLGVIEQFF
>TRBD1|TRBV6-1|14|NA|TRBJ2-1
TGTGCCAGCGGCCGGGACAGGGCTAGCAATGAGCAGTTCTTC
CASGRDRASNEQFF
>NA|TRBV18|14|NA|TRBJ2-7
TGTGCCAGCTCCCGGGCGGCATTATCCTACGAGCAGTACTTC
CASSRAALSYEQYF
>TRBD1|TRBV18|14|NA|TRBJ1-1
TGTGCCAGCTCACCAGGGACAGGGGACACTGAAGCTTTCTTT
CASSPGTGDTEAFF